The clone carrying this T cell receptor (beta chain) has only one observation. Germline CDR1 and CDR2: MNHEY and SVGAGI. The CDR3 runs 14 residues. Trimming removed 5 bases at V and 7 bases at J, with 14 bases between. The sample belongs to a study of control samples from healthy donors and cancer patients. The repertoire was sequenced with immunoSEQ multiplex PCR; TCRdb's copy has only in-frame clones and lacks some. This sample has 100,000 to 150,000 clones, with around nine tenths found just once. The sequencing sample was made of blood. The sequence derives from a man aged 40-55 years in good health. This chain connects TRBV6-5 to TRBJ1-4; no clear D. The CDR3 region has the DNA TGTGCCAGCAGTCCCGGAGGGTCGGGTGAAAAACTGTTTTTT. Its protein product is CASSPGGSGEKLFF.